Given below is one T cell receptor beta chain in context. The antigen is unknown. The protocol was immunoSEQ multiplex PCR, while the TCRdb copy is restricted to in-frame clones and leaves out a portion. The sample lists 100,000 to 150,000 clones, under 95% occurring once. The sample belongs to a study of T cell responses to AZD1222 COVID-19 vaccine. Study-level findings and limits: Samples come after the peak T cell response, not at day 14. At baseline, seropositivity was found in only a handful of AZD1222 recipients. Within unmutated variant regions lay the reported targets of nearly half of spike-specific TCRs. Spike-specific TCR repertoires showed rising breadth and depth after two AZD1222 doses.

Germline CDR1 reads MNHEY; CDR2 reads SMNVEV (reference sequence). Trimming shortened V by 2 bases and J by 4 bases, and 11 bases separated the two germline ends. CDR3 length equals 14 residues. The sequence came from an adult in good health. The chain is built from TRBV27 and TRBJ1-2; D is undetermined. Material: peripheral blood, obtained on day 0 of AZD1222 vaccination. The CDR3 region has the DNA TGTGCCAGCAGTTTAACCCCTGGCGGCTATGGCTACACCTTC. Its translation is CASSLTPGGYGYTF.